This T cell receptor beta chain was identified in a study of identical twins. Study results and caveats: Partial confounding of zero-insertion analyses by invariant MAIT and iNKT cells was possible.

From the 5' RACE reads, TCRdb called clonotypes with MiXCR, one entry per CDR3 protein. The table has under 900,000 distinct CDR3 sequences, approximately 13% seen once. Germline CDR1 is MNHNY and CDR2 is SVGAGI (reference sequence). The length of the CDR3 is 13 residues. The J segment lost 1 base and the V segment lost 11 bases, leaving 5 bases of the junction unmatched. As for this clonotype: The antigen remains unidentified.

These same data were also listed under a study on yellow fever vaccine responses in identical twins.

Sequencing was done on a sample of PBMCs. The TCR originated in a woman aged 18-29 years in good health. This chain links TRBV6-6 with TRBJ2-1, with 7 bases lining up with TRBD2. CDR3 in DNA: TGTGCCGGTGGGGGGGGGTCCTACAATGAGCAGTTCTTC. Its translation is CAGGGGSYNEQFF.